The clone carrying this T cell receptor (beta chain) has more than one count but fewer than ten. How the authors handled the data: Reference gene primer amplification yielded estimated nucleated cell counts. Libraries were prepared by immunoSEQ multiplex PCR; TCRdb keeps only in-frame clonotypes and omits some of them. Clone size and the V and J calls come from that table; the DNA yielded D and trimming. This table holds some 100,000 clones, approximately 89% found once. Unmatched junction bases numbered 8, after V lost 2 bases and J lost 5 bases. Germline V gene lookup returns CDR1 WNHNN and CDR2 SYGVQD (reference sequence). The CDR3 contains 15 residues. This entry comes from a study of blood T cell repertoires in COVID-19. Study-wide background: Material from acute and convalescent COVID-19 was sourced from the United States, Italy and Spain. From T cells, B-cell-depleted T cells, or PBMCs came the material, which was cDNA or gDNA.

The clonotype was recovered from a man aged 50 to 59 with acute or convalescent COVID-19. Input material: peripheral blood. The chain combines TRBV10-1 with TRBJ2-7; 8 bases are a match to TRBD2. The DNA for the CDR3 is TGCGCCAGCAGTGAGGGCGCGGGAGGTCCCGACGAGCAGTACTTC. Translating gives CASSEGAGGPDEQYF.